Detailed here is one T cell receptor beta chain. What antigen it recognizes has not been identified. No clone much larger than this one lies a single base away; base qualities are absent. Trimmed from V: 8 bases; trimmed from J: 5 bases; junction bases lacking a gene match: 11. CDR1 and CDR2 were assigned from the germline V gene (reference sequence) as MNHNY and SVGAGI. The CDR3 runs 14 amino acids, cysteine and phenylalanine included. CDR3 DNA is the only sequence kept; it has 42 bases, read in frame from the first base. This record belongs to a study of blood T cell repertoires in COVID-19 (dated by TCRdb to the early 2020s). For the wider study: Collaborator samples came from the United States, Italy and Spain and covered acute and convalescent phases of COVID-19. The material from the prospective study consisted of cDNA or gDNA derived from T cells, B-cell-depleted T cells, or PBMCs. The dataset comprised deeply sampled blood TCRbeta repertoires from subjects exposed to, actively infected with, or recovered from COVID-19. The repertoires were released in a freely available public database meant as a resource for research on the immune response to SARS-CoV-2. The samples were drawn from two sources: the first 160 participants of the ongoing ImmuneRACE study, and 1,000 to 1,500 subjects contributed by 6 global collaborators. Nearly every sample came with metadata listing a de-identified subject ID, COVID-19 status, age in years and sex. Where available, HLA class I and class II types were taken from metadata supplied by the sample provider and were not determined by assay-based typing. Broader findings and caveats from the paper: How much clinical and demographic metadata was included differed by source and by participant, and the metadata was provided uncurated.

Collaborating institutions collected whole blood in K2EDTA tubes following their own protocols. For TCRbeta analysis, collaborators shipped samples as frozen whole blood, isolated PBMCs, or DNA extracted from either of those sample types. TCRbeta CDR3 regions were amplified from genomic DNA using the immunoSEQ Assay, a bias-controlled multiplex PCR. On the study's bioinformatics: The number of nucleated cells in each sample was estimated by amplification of reference gene primers within the assay. To quantify the absolute abundance of each unique TCRbeta CDR3 rearrangement, sequence reads were collapsed and filtered. For each sample, productive Simpson clonality was calculated as the square root of Simpson's diversity index across productive rearrangements. TCRdb provides this immuneACCESS table in a form limited to in-frame rearrangements. Some clones are lacking; in checked studies, under half of them reflect an unresolved V gene, and why the rest are absent is not known. The V and J calls and clone size come from that table; D and trimming were worked out from the DNA. The sample table contains some 45,000 clones; only one count was recorded for more than 75% of them. The ten most abundant clones make up 8% to 10% of the sample.

This receptor was taken from a man aged 65-85 years with active or convalescent COVID-19. The sequence links TRBV6-6 to TRBJ2-7; TRBD1 fits 8 bases in the junction. Sequencing was performed on peripheral blood. The DNA is as follows: TGTGCCAGCTGCCCGGCGGACAGGGTCCACGAGCAGTACTTC. Translation gives CASCPADRVHEQYF.